This T cell receptor (beta chain) was captured by sequencing in a study of T cells in Graves' hyperthyroidism and ophthalmopathy. Study-level information: Peripheral blood was obtained at initial diagnosis, preceding any treatment. Regarding the study as a whole: Most clonotypes expanded in thyroid above 0.001 were likewise present in blood.

The CDR3 has 14 amino acids. Germline lookup yields CDR1 MGHRA and CDR2 YSYEKL. Trimming stripped 1 base from V and 1 base from J, with 8 bases between. Patients were aged 18 to 65, had disease duration under 2 months, and had newly diagnosed hyperthyroidism. Patients showing uncontrolled infection, other autoimmune disease, pregnancy or lactation were ineligible. Template material for amplifying TCR beta CDR3 regions consisted of RNA transcripts. The HTBI set primed first-round TCR CDR3 RT-PCR. TCRdb ran MiXCR on the multiplex PCR reads and lists one entry per CDR3 protein. The data contain 380,000 or so distinct CDR3 sequences, 19% of them singletons. This clonotype was counted ten times or more. The target antigen is unknown.

V usage is TRBV4-1 and J usage is TRBJ2-7; no firm D call. Sequenced sample: blood. The TCR sequence derives from a woman aged 18-35 years with Graves' hyperthyroidism. CDR3 DNA: TGCGCCAGCAGCCAAGTTACAACTTCCTACGAGCAGTACTTC. This gives the protein CASSQVTTSYEQYF.